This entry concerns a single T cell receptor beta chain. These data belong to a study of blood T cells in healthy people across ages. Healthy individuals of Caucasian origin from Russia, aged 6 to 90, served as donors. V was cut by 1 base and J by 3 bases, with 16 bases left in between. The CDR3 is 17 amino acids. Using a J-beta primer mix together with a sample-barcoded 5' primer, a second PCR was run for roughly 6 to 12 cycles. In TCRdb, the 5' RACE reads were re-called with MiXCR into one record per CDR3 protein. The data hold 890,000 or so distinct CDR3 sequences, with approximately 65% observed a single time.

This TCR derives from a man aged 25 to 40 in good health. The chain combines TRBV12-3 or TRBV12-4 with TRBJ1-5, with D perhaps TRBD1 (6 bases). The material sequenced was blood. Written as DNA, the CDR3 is TGTGCCAGCAGTTTAGGGCACAGGGCGGGTTACAATCAGCCCCAGCATTTT. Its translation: CASSLGHRAGYNQPQHF.